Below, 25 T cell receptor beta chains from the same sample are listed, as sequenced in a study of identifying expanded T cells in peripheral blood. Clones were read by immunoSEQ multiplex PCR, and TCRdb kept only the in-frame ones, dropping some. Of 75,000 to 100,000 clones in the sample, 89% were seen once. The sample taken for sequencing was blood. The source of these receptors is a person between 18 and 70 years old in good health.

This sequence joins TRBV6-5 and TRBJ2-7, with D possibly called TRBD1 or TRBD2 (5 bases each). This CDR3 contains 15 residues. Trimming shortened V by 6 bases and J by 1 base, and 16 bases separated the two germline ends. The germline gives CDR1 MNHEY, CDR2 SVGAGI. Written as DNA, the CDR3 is TGTGCCAGCAGGCCCGGGGCGATGGGATCCTACGAGCAGTACTTC. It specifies CASRPGAMGSYEQYF.

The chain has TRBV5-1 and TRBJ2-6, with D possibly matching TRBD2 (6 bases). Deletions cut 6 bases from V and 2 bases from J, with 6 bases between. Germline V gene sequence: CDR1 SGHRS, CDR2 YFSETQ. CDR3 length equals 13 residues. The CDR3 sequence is CASTGAGANVLTF. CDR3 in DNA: TGCGCCAGCACGGGGGCTGGGGCCAACGTCCTGACTTTC.

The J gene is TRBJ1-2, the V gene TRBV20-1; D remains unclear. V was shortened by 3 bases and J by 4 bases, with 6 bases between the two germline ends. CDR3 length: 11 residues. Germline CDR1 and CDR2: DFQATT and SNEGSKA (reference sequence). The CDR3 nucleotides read TGCAGTGCTAGGGCAGTCTATGGCTACACCTTC. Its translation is CSARAVYGYTF.

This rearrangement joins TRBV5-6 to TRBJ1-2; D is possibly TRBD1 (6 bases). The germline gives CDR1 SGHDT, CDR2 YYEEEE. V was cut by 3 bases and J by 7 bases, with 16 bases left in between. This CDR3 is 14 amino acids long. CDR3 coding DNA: TGTGCCAGCAGCTCGCAAACAGGGTTGCGTGGCTACACCTTC. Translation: CASSSQTGLRGYTF.

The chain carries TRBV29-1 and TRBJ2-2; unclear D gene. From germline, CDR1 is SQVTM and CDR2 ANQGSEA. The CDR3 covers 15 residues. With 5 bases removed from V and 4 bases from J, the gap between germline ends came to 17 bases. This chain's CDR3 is CSVYSPGHGTGELFF. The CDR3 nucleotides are TGCAGCGTTTACTCTCCGGGCCACGGCACCGGGGAGCTGTTTTTT.

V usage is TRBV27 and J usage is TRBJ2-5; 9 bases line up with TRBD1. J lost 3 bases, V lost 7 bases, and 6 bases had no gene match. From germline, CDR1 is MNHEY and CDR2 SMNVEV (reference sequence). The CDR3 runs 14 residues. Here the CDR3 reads CASNTGGVKETQYF. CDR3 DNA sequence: TGTGCCAGCAACACAGGGGGCGTGAAAGAGACCCAGTACTTC.

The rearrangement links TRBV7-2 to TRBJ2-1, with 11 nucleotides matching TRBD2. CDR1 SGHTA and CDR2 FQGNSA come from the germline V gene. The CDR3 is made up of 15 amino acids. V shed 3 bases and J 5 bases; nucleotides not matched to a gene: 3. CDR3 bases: TGTGCCAGCAGCTTTAGCGGGAGGGACCACAATGAGCAGTTCTTC. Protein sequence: CASSFSGRDHNEQFF.

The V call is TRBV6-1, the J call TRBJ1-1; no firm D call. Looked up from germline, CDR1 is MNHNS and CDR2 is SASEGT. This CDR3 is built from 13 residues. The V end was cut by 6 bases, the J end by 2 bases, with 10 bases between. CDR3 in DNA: TGTGCCAGCAGATCAGAGAGTAACACTGAAGCTTTCTTT. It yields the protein CASRSESNTEAFF.

DNA of the CDR3: TGTGCCAGCAGCTTTATAACAGGGGAGAGTGGCTACACCTTC. Encoded protein: CASSFITGESGYTF. The rearrangement uses TRBV7-6 and TRBJ1-2; 7 bases are a match to TRBD1. Germline V gene data show CDR1 as SGHVS and CDR2 as FNYEAQ. Losses at the gene ends were 3 bases for V and 7 bases for J; bases not matched to a gene: 8. This CDR3 region has 14 residues.

The CDR3 is CASSLIGGEDTQYF. CDR3 bases: TGCGCCAGCAGCTTGATCGGGGGGGAAGATACGCAGTATTTT. This chain uses TRBV5-1 with TRBJ2-3, with 8 nucleotides matching TRBD2. The ends lost 1 base at V and 5 bases at J; junction bases unmatched: 3. The germline CDR1 and CDR2 sequences are SGHRS and YFSETQ. This CDR3 contains 14 residues.

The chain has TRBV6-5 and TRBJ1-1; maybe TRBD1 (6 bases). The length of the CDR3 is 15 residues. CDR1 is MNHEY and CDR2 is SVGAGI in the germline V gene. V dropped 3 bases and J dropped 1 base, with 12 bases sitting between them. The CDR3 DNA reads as TGTGCCAGCAGTTATTCTGGGACATCGAACACTGAAGCTTTCTTT. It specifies CASSYSGTSNTEAFF.

This CDR3 reads CAWSVGGAANYGYTF. As DNA, the CDR3 is TGTGCCTGGAGTGTTGGAGGGGCTGCTAACTATGGCTACACCTTC. J is TRBJ1-2 and V is TRBV30, with a possible D match to TRBD1 (5 bases). The CDR3 spans 15 residues. Trimming took off 0 bases at V and 0 bases at J, with 11 bases between the two ends. CDR1 is GTSNPN, CDR2 SVGIG, per germline (reference sequence).

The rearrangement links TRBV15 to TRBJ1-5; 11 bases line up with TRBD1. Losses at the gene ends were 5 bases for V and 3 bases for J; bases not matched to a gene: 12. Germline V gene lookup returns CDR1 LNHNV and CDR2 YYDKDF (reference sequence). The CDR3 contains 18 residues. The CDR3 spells CATSDPPGTGGLNQPQHF. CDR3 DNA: TGTGCCACCAGCGACCCACCCGGGACAGGGGGGCTCAATCAGCCCCAGCATTTT.

As DNA, the CDR3 is TGCGCCAGCAGCTTGGACCCCCCCGCAGCGGGAAGGGACGAGCAGTACTTC. It specifies CASSLDPPAAGRDEQYF. The chain carries TRBV5-1 and TRBJ2-7; 7 positions match TRBD2. The CDR3 totals 17 residues. V lost 0 bases to trimming and J lost 5 bases; unmatched junction nucleotides: 14. Germline CDR1 is SGHRS and CDR2 is YFSETQ.

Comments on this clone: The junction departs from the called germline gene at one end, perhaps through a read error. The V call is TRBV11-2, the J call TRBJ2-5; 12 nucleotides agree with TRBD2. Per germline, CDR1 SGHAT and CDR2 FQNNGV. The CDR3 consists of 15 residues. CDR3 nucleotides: TGTGCCAGCAGACCCGGACTAGCGGGGACAGAGGCCCAGTACTTC. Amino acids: CASRPGLAGTEAQYF.

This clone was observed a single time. The CDR3 spells CARSSPPKGAGFIDEQYF. As DNA, the CDR3 is TGTGCCAGAAGCTCTCCCCCTAAGGGAGCGGGGTTCATTGACGAGCAGTACTTC. V is TRBV7-5 and J is TRBJ2-7; the table calls TRBD2, which could not be checked here. TRBV7-5 constitutes a pseudogene. The CDR3 covers 18 residues.

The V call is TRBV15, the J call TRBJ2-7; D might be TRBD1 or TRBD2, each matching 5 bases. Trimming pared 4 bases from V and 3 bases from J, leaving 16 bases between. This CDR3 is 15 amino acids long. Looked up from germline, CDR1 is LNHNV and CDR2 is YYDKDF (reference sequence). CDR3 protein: CATSTSRGLGYEQYF. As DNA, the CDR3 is TGTGCCACCAGCACTTCCCGGGGCCTGGGCTACGAGCAGTACTTC.

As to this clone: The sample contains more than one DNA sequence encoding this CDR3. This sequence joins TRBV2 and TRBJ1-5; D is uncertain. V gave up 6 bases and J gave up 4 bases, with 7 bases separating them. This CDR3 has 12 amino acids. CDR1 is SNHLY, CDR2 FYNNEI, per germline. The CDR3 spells CASSRNNQPQHF. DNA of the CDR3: TGTGCCAGCAGCCGGAATAATCAGCCCCAGCATTTT.

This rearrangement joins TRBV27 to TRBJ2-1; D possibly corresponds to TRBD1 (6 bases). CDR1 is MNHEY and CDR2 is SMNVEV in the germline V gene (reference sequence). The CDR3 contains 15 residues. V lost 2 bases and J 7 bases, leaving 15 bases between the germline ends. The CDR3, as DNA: TGTGCCAGCAGTTTAAAGGGGACACGGTGGAATGAGCAGTTCTTC. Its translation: CASSLKGTRWNEQFF.

The CDR3: CASSRNGLAGGADTQYF. DNA for the CDR3: TGTGCCAGCAGCCGGAACGGACTAGCGGGAGGGGCAGATACGCAGTATTTT. V usage is TRBV2 and J usage is TRBJ2-3; 15 bases agree with TRBD2. The V segment lost 6 bases and the J segment 4 bases; nucleotides outside the gene matches: 8. The CDR3 has 17 residues. Germline V gene sequence: CDR1 SNHLY, CDR2 FYNNEI.

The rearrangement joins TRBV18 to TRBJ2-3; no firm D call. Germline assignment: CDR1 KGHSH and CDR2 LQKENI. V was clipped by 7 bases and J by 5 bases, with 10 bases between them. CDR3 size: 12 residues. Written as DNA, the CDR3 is TGTGCCAGCTGTTCCTCCGGAGATACGCAGTATTTT. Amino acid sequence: CASCSSGDTQYF.

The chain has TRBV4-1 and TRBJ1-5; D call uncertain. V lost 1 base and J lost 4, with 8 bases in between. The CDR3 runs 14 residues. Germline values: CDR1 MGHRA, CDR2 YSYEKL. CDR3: CASSQVGRNQPQHF. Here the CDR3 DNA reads TGCGCCAGCAGCCAAGTCGGCAGAAATCAGCCCCAGCATTTT.

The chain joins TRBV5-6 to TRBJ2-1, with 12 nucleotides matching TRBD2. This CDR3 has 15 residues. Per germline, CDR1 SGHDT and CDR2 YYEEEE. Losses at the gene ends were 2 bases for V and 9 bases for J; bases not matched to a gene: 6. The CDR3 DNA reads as TGTGCCAGCAGCTTACTAGCGGGAGGCCGAGGTGAGCAGTTCTTC. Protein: CASSLLAGGRGEQFF.

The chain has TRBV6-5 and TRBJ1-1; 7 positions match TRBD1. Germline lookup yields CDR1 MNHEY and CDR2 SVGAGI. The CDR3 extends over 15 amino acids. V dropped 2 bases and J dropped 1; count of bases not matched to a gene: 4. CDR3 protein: CASSYIYRGNTEAFF. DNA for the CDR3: TGTGCCAGCAGTTACATCTACAGGGGGAACACTGAAGCTTTCTTT.

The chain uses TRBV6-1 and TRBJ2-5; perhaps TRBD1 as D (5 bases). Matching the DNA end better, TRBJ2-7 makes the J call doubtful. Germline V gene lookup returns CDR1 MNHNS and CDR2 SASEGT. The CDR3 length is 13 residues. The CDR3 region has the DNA TGTGCCAGCACCCTTGGCCCAGGGTACGAGCAGTACTTC. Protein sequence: CASTLGPGYEQYF.